A selection of T cell receptor beta chains follows, all from one sample in a study of blood T cell repertoires in COVID-19. Repertoires were generated with immunoSEQ multiplex PCR, while TCRdb's copy carries only in-frame clones and drops some. Among hundreds of thousands of clones listed, approximately 85% were seen once. The sequenced sample was peripheral blood. Source of these receptors: a middle-aged man with active or convalescent COVID-19. Both conserved end residues are trimmed from each CDR3. The order of the fields is V gene, clone size, J gene, CDR3 length, CDR3 protein. Size is omitted from some rows. Given values are once, few, many or a class for expanded clones.

TRBV10-2	.	TRBJ2-5	12	ASSVGLAQETQY
TRBV7-2	.	TRBJ2-7	15	ASSLPSLAGASYEQY
TRBV7-2	.	TRBJ2-2	13	ASSSGGPGTGELF
TRBV7-2	.	TRBJ2-3	11	ASSASRGDTQY
TRBV3-1/TRBV3-2	.	TRBJ2-7	11	ASSQDLYYEQY
TRBV19	.	TRBJ2-6	14	AACSEEPLGANVLT
TRBV10-2	.	TRBJ1-2	12	ASRSLEGRNGYT
TRBV3-1/TRBV3-2	.	TRBJ2-7	11	ASSRDSSYEQY
TRBV5-3	.	TRBJ2-2	15	VRTPCRGGKNTGELF
TRBV28	.	TRBJ1-1	14	ASSPQGALMNTEAF
TRBV7-8	.	TRBJ2-7	13	ASSLEAGDLYEQY
TRBV19	.	TRBJ2-1	13	ASQLGASGSHEQF
TRBV7-8	.	TRBJ2-1	16	ASSLGLAGALQYNEQF
TRBV4-2	.	TRBJ1-6	13	ASSQGNRDRSPLH
TRBV2	.	TRBJ2-3	13	ASSEFGTTGDTQY
TRBV5-1	once	TRBJ2-5	12	ASSLLRGQETQY
TRBV28	.	TRBJ2-7	10	ASSLWGSEVH
TRBV28	.	TRBJ1-2	12	ASSLILGGYGYT
TRBV7-9	.	TRBJ2-1	14	ASSYGLAEIYNEQF
TRBV12-3/TRBV12-4	once	TRBJ2-1	9	ASASGYEQF
TRBV5-6	.	TRBJ2-1	14	ASSLMREGPYNEQF
TRBV12-3/TRBV12-4	few	TRBJ1-2	10	ASSSTGYGYT
TRBV29-1	.	TRBJ2-7	9	SVGVGYEQY